The rows below give T cell receptor beta chains drawn from one sample of a study of cytomegalovirus exposure and HLA in healthy donors. This table comes from immunoSEQ multiplex PCR, and its TCRdb copy is limited to in-frame clones, with some not included. The sample table sets out approximately 100,000 clones. The source material was PBMCs. Source of these receptors: a man between 50 and 59 years old in good health and CMV-seronegative. Each CDR3 is given with its conserved first and last residue. Fields, in order: V gene, CDR3 protein.

>TRBV30
CAGTVIAVNTEAFF
>TRBV6-5
CASRGSWRELGEQYF
>TRBV5-1
CASKGDIYEQYF
>TRBV2
CASSLGANTEAFF
>TRBV4-3
CASSQDRSDREAFF
>TRBV18
CASSLGQGDAGNTIYF
>TRBV5-1
CASSPEGQGGTEAFF
>TRBV15
CATTTQGSGSYNEQFF
>TRBV7-9
CASSHGQGQHQPQHF
>TRBV7-2
CASSSEDRVSIGTLHF
>TRBV5-1
CASSPTGGSHEQYF
>TRBV7-9
CASSLSGGLYNEQFF
>TRBV29-1
CSVAPAGRTYEQYF
>TRBV15
CATSRDRGPVEQYF
>TRBV18
CASSPGTGGGSYEQYF
>TRBV4-3
CASSQDGLYGYTF
>TRBV4-3
CASSQDWEDTQYF
>TRBV27
CASSRDGRVTYEQYF